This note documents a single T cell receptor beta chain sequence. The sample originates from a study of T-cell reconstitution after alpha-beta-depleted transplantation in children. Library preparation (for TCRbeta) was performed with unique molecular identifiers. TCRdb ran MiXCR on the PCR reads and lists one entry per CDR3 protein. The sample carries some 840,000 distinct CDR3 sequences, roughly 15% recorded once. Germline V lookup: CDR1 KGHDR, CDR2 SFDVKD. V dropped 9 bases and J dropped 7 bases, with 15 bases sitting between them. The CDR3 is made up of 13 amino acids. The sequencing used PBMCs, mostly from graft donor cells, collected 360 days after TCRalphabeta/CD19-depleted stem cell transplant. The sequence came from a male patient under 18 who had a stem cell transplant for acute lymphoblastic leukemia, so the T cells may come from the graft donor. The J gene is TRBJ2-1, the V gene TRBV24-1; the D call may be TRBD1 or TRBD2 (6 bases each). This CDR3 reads CATGGPPPNEQFF. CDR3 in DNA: TGTGCCACCGGGGGGCCACCTCCGAATGAGCAGTTCTTC.